The present T cell receptor (beta chain) was sequenced within a study of response to subunit inactivated influenza vaccine. Findings and limits, study-wide: Authors suggested each seasonal flu vaccination may recruit only limited numbers of new T cells.

The CDR3 extends over 15 amino acids. V dropped 2 bases and J dropped 1 base, with 15 bases sitting between them. Germline CDR1 reads DFQATT; CDR2 reads SNEGSKA (reference sequence). TCRdb reanalysed the RT-PCR reads using MiXCR and keeps one entry per CDR3 protein. This repertoire shows about 520,000 distinct CDR3 sequences, 6.5% to 8% found once; its top ten account for around 13%. This clonotype appeared many times. Its antigen is not known. The TCR originated in a man between 50 and 75 years old who received an inactivated influenza vaccine. The source material was PBMCs from blood, sampled roughly 24 months after vaccination. The J gene is TRBJ2-7, the V gene TRBV20-1, with unresolved D. This chain's CDR3 is CSARSPFLTSYEQYF. DNA of the CDR3: TGCAGTGCTAGAAGCCCCTTCCTAACATCCTACGAGCAGTACTTC.